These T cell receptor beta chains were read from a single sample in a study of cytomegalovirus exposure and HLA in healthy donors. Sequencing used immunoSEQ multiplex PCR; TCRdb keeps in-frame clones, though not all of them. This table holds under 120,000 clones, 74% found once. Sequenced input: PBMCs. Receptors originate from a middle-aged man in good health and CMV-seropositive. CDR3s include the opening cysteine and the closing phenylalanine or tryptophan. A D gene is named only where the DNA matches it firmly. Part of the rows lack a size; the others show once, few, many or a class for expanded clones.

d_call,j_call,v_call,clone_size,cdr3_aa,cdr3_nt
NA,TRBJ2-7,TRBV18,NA,CASSPPSGVYEQYF,TGTGCCAGCTCACCACCGTCAGGGGTCTACGAGCAGTACTTC
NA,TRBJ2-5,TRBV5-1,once,CASSLVRHGETQYF,TGCGCCAGCAGCTTGGTACGCCACGGAGAGACCCAGTACTTC
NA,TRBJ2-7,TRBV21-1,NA,CASNSQGASTYEQYF,TGTGCCAGCAATTCACAGGGGGCGTCGACCTACGAGCAGTACTTC
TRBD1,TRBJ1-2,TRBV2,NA,CASNLYRGNYGYTF,TGTGCCAGCAATCTATACAGGGGTAACTATGGCTACACCTTC
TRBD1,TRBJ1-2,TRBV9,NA,CASSMSGTVNYGYTF,TGTGCCAGCAGCATGTCCGGGACAGTCAACTATGGCTACACCTTC
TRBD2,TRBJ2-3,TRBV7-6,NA,CASSLAHGLAGGTLTDTQYF,TGTGCCAGCAGCTTAGCGCACGGACTAGCGGGGGGGACGCTTACAGATACGCAGTATTTT
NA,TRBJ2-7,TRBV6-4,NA,CASSSLGGAGKTYEQYF,TGTGCCAGCAGTTCCCTTGGGGGGGCCGGTAAAACCTACGAGCAGTACTTC
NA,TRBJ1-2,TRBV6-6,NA,CASSSVPTPNYGYTF,TGTGCCAGCAGTTCAGTCCCCACACCCAACTATGGCTACACCTTC
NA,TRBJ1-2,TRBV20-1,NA,CSARRGFGYTF,TGCAGTGCTAGAAGGGGGTTTGGCTACACCTTC
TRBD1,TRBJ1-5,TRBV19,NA,CASTSETGEDSNQPQHF,TGTGCCAGTACTTCCGAGACAGGGGAGGATAGCAATCAGCCCCAGCATTTT
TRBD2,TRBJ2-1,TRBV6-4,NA,CASSDDTSGGDEQFF,TGTGCCAGCAGTGACGATACTAGCGGGGGGGATGAGCAGTTCTTC
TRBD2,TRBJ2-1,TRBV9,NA,CASSMRLAGGRYNEQFF,TGTGCCAGCAGCATGAGACTAGCGGGAGGCCGCTACAATGAGCAGTTCTTC
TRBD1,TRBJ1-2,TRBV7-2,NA,CASSLVRTGANYGYTF,TGTGCCAGCAGCTTAGTAAGGACAGGGGCTAACTATGGCTACACCTTC